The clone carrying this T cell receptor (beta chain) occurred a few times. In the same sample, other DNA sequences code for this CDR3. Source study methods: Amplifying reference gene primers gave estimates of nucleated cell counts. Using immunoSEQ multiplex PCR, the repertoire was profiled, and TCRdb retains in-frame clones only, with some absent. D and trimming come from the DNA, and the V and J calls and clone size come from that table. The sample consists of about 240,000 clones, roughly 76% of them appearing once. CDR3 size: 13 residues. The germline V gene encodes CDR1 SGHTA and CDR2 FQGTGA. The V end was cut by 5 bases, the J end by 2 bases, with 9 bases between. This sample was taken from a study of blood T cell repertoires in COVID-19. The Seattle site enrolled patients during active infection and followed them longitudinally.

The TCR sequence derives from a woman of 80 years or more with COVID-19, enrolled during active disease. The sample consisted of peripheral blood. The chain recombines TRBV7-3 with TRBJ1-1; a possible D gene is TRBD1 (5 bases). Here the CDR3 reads CASSRTRNTEAFF. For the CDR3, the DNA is TGTGCCAGCAGCCGGACACGAAACACTGAAGCTTTCTTT.